The sample holds a few counts of the clone carrying this T cell receptor (beta chain). Its antigen is currently unknown. This entry is derived from a study of long-term antiretroviral therapy in people with HIV. At the level of the study: By about a decade, the earliest samples predate the 2015 immediate-ART recommendation.

Per the germline V gene, CDR1 is SGHDT and CDR2 is YYEEEE. Trimming pared 2 bases from V and 0 bases from J, leaving 5 bases between. The CDR3 loop spans 13 amino acids. Points from the study as a whole: HIV repertoires spanned narrower CDR3 length ranges than controls. Even long-term ART left TRB diversity below transplant donor controls, despite gains. The repertoire was dominated at all time points by clones expanded before ART.

immunoSEQ v3.0 was run at survey level. Clones were read by immunoSEQ multiplex PCR, and TCRdb kept only the in-frame ones, dropping some. The sample shows roughly 17,000 clones, approximately 80% of them seen only once. The sequences come from unsorted PBMCs, collected 0.3 years after starting antiretroviral therapy. The genes are TRBV5-6 and TRBJ1-2; no firm D call. The receptor was isolated from a woman between 45 and 60 years old with HIV. CDR3 sequence: CASSFGTNYGYTF. The DNA of the CDR3 is TGTGCCAGCAGCTTCGGGACTAACTATGGCTACACCTTC.